Listed below are T cell receptor beta chains from one sample, sequenced in a study of beta chain features in type 1 diabetes. Generated by immunoSEQ multiplex PCR, the TCRdb table keeps only in-frame clones and is missing some. The sample records just over 600,000 clones, roughly 15% being singletons. Sequenced material: naive CD4+ T cells from blood. These receptors were obtained from a man aged 18 to 29 in good health. Each CDR3 is given with its conserved first and last residue. The D gene is left open where the match is weak. Size tells how often a clone was seen (once, few, many) or the class of an expanded clone, and some rows leave it out.

D gene,J gene,clone size,V gene,CDR3 DNA,CDR3 protein
.,TRBJ2-4,.,TRBV21-1,TGTGCCAGGTTTCCAGGATGGGAAGCCAAAAACATTCAGTACTTC,CARFPGWEAKNIQYF
.,TRBJ1-1,few,TRBV5-8,TGTGCCAGCAGCTTGACAGGGTTCCCTGAAGCTTTCTTT,CASSLTGFPEAFF
TRBD1,TRBJ1-2,few,TRBV18,TGTGCCAGCTCACCTAGTCGCTATGAGGGACAGGGGACCTATGGCTACACCTTC,CASSPSRYEGQGTYGYTF
.,TRBJ2-4,few,TRBV27,TGTGCCAGCAGTTTAATGCTGGGGGCGACCAAAAACATTCAGTACTTC,CASSLMLGATKNIQYF
TRBD1,TRBJ1-1,few,TRBV15,TGTGCCACCAGCAGAGGAACAGGGGCTCTCGCTGAAGCTTTCTTT,CATSRGTGALAEAFF
TRBD2,TRBJ2-3,few,TRBV13,TGTGCCAGCAGCTCCCCCGTCCGGCTAGCGGGGGCCACAGATACGCAGTATTTT,CASSSPVRLAGATDTQYF
.,TRBJ2-3,.,TRBV2,TGTGCCAGCAATCGGGGAATGACAGATACGCAGTATTTT,CASNRGMTDTQYF
.,TRBJ1-6,few,TRBV6-6,TGTGCCAGCAGCAATTTAGGGGTCTCCTATAATTCACCCCTCCACTTT,CASSNLGVSYNSPLHF
TRBD1,TRBJ1-4,.,TRBV29-1,TGCAGCGTAAGGGGGCGCGGGGAAAAACTGTTTTTT,CSVRGRGEKLFF
.,TRBJ1-2,.,TRBV29-1,TGCAGCGTTCCCCAGGAGGGAGGCCCTTATGATGGCTACACCTTC,CSVPQEGGPYDGYTF
.,TRBJ2-2,few,TRBV2,TGTGCCAGCAAAGGCCAGCGCAACACCGGGGAGCTGTTTTTT,CASKGQRNTGELFF
.,TRBJ2-3,few,TRBV5-1,TGCGCCAGCAGCTTATCAGCATCCACAGATACGCAGTATTTT,CASSLSASTDTQYF
TRBD1,TRBJ1-5,.,TRBV23-1,TGCGCCAGCCAATCCGGGACAGGGGAGCCCGTGAGCAATCAGCCCCAGCATTTT,CASQSGTGEPVSNQPQHF
TRBD1,TRBJ2-7,few,TRBV5-1,TGCGCCAGCAGCTTGACCGGGACAGGTCCTCCGGAGCAGTACTTC,CASSLTGTGPPEQYF
.,TRBJ2-7,few,TRBV20-1,TGCAGTGCTAGGTCTCAGTACGAGCAGTACTTC,CSARSQYEQYF
.,TRBJ1-3,.,TRBV5-1,TGCGCCAGCAGCTACCTAGGGGGATCTGGAAACACCATATATTTT,CASSYLGGSGNTIYF
.,TRBJ2-7,few,TRBV9,TGTGCCAGCAGCGTAGGCCCCCTCCAGCGCCGCTCCTACGAGCAGTACTTC,CASSVGPLQRRSYEQYF
.,TRBJ2-5,.,TRBV5-1,TGCGCCAGCAGCTCGGCCGGGTCATTGGGGGAAGAGACCCAGTACTTC,CASSSAGSLGEETQYF
.,TRBJ1-2,few,TRBV6-5,TGTGCCAGCCGATACTCCACCGGTAGCTATGGCTACACCTTC,CASRYSTGSYGYTF
.,TRBJ1-2,once,TRBV5-1,TGCGCCAGCAGCTTGGTTAGCTCTAACTATGGCTACACCTTC,CASSLVSSNYGYTF
.,TRBJ1-1,.,TRBV6-6,TGTGCCAGCAGTAAAGAAGCTTTCTTT,CASSKEAFF
TRBD1,TRBJ2-6,.,TRBV5-6,TGTGCCAGCAGCTTGTTTGGACAGGGCAGCTCTGGGGCCAACGTCCTGACTTTC,CASSLFGQGSSGANVLTF
.,TRBJ1-2,.,TRBV4-3,TGCGCCAGCAGCCAAGGGAGGAGTGGTTATGGCTACACCTTC,CASSQGRSGYGYTF
.,TRBJ2-7,.,TRBV6-1,TGTGCCAGCAGTGGCGGACAGTTTGTTGGGGGTAGGGAGCAGTACTTC,CASSGGQFVGGREQYF
.,TRBJ1-5,.,TRBV29-1,TGCAGCGTTGTACAGGGCGGCAATCAGCCCCAGCATTTT,CSVVQGGNQPQHF
TRBD1,TRBJ1-5,.,TRBV19,TGTGCCAGTAGTATACAGGGGGCGATTAACCAGCCCCAGCATTTT,CASSIQGAINQPQHF
.,TRBJ1-1,.,TRBV27,TGTGTCACCCGAAGGGACACTGAAGCTTTCTTT,CVTRRDTEAFF
.,TRBJ2-7,.,TRBV4-3,TGCGCCAGCAGCCAAGATCTCCTTGGGCTCGAGCAGTACTTC,CASSQDLLGLEQYF
.,TRBJ2-7,.,TRBV4-2,TGTGCCAGCAGCCAAGGGGCCAGGGGAGGGTCCTACGAGCAGTACTTC,CASSQGARGGSYEQYF
.,TRBJ2-2,few,TRBV23-1,TGCGCCAGCAGTCAATCAATAAAAGTAAATCCTCAGAGGACGAACACCGGGGAGCTGTTTTTT,CASSQSIKVNPQRTNTGELFF
.,TRBJ1-1,.,TRBV16,TGTGCCAGCAGCCTGCAGGGACCCAGGGCGCTCTTT,CASSLQGPRALF
.,TRBJ2-1,few,TRBV14,TGTGCCAGCAGCCGGTCCGGGATGTACAATGAGCAGTTCTTC,CASSRSGMYNEQFF
TRBD1,TRBJ1-2,.,TRBV19,TGTGCCAGTGGCGGCGACAGGGTCTATGGCTACACCTTC,CASGGDRVYGYTF
.,TRBJ1-2,.,TRBV19,TGTGCCAGTAGTATCGGGACGTTCCCGGGGAGTGGCTACACCTTC,CASSIGTFPGSGYTF
.,TRBJ1-3,.,TRBV4-1,TGCGCCAGCAGCCAAGAGAGCAGTCACTCTGGAAACACCATATATTTT,CASSQESSHSGNTIYF
TRBD1,TRBJ1-1,once,TRBV7-9,TGTGCCAGCAGCCCTCTCCGGGACAGGAACACTGAAGCTTTCTTT,CASSPLRDRNTEAFF
TRBD2,TRBJ2-3,.,TRBV7-8,TGTGCCAGCAGCTTAAGAGCGGGAGGGTCGGCAGATACGCAGTATTTT,CASSLRAGGSADTQYF
TRBD2,TRBJ2-1,few,TRBV27,TGTGCCAGCAGGACTAGCGGGGGAGATTTGGCGTTCTTC,CASRTSGGDLAFF
.,TRBJ2-3,few,TRBV7-2,TGTGCCAGCAGCCGTAAGACAGATACGCAGTATTTT,CASSRKTDTQYF
.,TRBJ2-1,.,TRBV7-3,TGTGCCAGCAGCATACAGGGTACGTCCTACAATGAGCAGTTCTTC,CASSIQGTSYNEQFF
TRBD1,TRBJ2-5,.,TRBV6-5,TGTGCCAGCAGCCCCGGGACAGCCGGCCAAGAGACCCAGTACTTC,CASSPGTAGQETQYF
.,TRBJ2-2,few,TRBV7-9,TGTGCCAGCAGTTCCGACAGGCACACCGGGGAGCTGTTTTTT,CASSSDRHTGELFF
TRBD1,TRBJ1-4,few,TRBV27,TGTGCCAGCACCCGGACAGGGGGTCCTATATCAACTAATGAAAAACTGTTTTTT,CASTRTGGPISTNEKLFF
.,TRBJ2-1,few,TRBV7-3,TGTGCCAGCAGCAAGTACAGGGACAATGAGCAGTTCTTC,CASSKYRDNEQFF
.,TRBJ1-6,many,TRBV14,TGTGCCAGCAGCCATAAGGAGGGACGATCACCCCTCCACTTT,CASSHKEGRSPLHF
.,TRBJ2-4,.,TRBV11-2,TGTGCCAGCAGCTTACGCAGGGTCAAAAACATTCAGTACTTC,CASSLRRVKNIQYF
.,TRBJ1-2,few,TRBV9,TGTGCCAGCAGCGTACAAGGGGCAGGGAACTATGGCTACACCTTC,CASSVQGAGNYGYTF